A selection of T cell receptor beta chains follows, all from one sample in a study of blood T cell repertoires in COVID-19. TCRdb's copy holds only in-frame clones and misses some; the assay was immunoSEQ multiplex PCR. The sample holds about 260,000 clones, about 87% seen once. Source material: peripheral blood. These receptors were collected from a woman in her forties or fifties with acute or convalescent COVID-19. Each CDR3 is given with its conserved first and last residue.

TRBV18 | CASLLTGGTEAFF
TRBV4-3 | CASSQGGGMGYTF
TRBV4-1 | CASSQYADRGSYEQYF
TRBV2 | CASSNPGTSGYEQYF
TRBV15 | CATRGRGRDEKLFF
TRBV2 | CASRARSSTDTQYF
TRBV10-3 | CAISETSSGNTIYF
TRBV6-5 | CAHGRAAYEQYF
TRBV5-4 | CASSLDNSGNTIYF
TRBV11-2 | CASSLRGGLAGVREQFF
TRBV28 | CASSLSQGTTEAFF
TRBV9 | CASSVSGGYEQYF
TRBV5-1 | CASEAWSTGGQETQYF
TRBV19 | CASSIGTSGRIVHEQFF
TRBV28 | CASSSFGLAGYEQYF